These 17 T cell receptor beta chains share one sample of origin, sequenced in a study of T cells in Graves' hyperthyroidism and ophthalmopathy. TCR beta CDR3 region amplification was performed from RNA transcripts. An initial round of RT-PCR targeting the TCR CDR3 relied on the HTBI primer set. TCRdb recomputed calls from the multiplex PCR reads with MiXCR, one row per CDR3 protein. The table shows 500,000 to 650,000 distinct CDR3 sequences, with roughly a sixth occurring only once. Material for sequencing was blood. These receptor sequences come from a woman between 18 and 29 years old with Graves' ophthalmopathy.

This clonotype has just a few counts. The chain has TRBV6-2 or TRBV6-3 and TRBJ1-2; D gene ambiguous. V lost 4 bases and J 0 bases, leaving 12 bases between the germline ends. The CDR3 loop spans 15 amino acids. Germline V gene lookup returns CDR1 MNHEY and CDR2 SVGEGT. The CDR3 region is CASSSGQAPNYGYTF. Written as DNA, the CDR3 is TGTGCCAGCAGTTCCGGGCAGGCGCCTAACTATGGCTACACCTTC.

CDR3 nucleotides: TGTGCCAGCAGTCCTAACGGACTAGCATTCCATGAGCAGTTCTTC. This sequence encodes CASSPNGLAFHEQFF. The gene calls are TRBV2 and TRBJ2-1; 8 bases agree with TRBD2. Germline CDR1 SNHLY, CDR2 FYNNEI. This CDR3 comprises 15 residues. Unmatched junction bases numbered 11, after V lost 5 bases and J lost 8 bases.

As to this clonotype: One end of the junction is discordant with germline, which a read error may explain. The chain joins TRBV5-1 to TRBJ1-1; D remains unclear. This CDR3 contains 13 residues. Germline CDR1 reads SGHRS; CDR2 reads YFSETQ. CDR3 bases: TGTGCCAGCAGCCCAGTCCAGAACACTGAAGCTTTCTTT. This sequence encodes CASSPVQNTEAFF.

At least ten counts were recorded for this clonotype. The rearrangement uses TRBV24-1 and TRBJ2-3; D unresolved. V dropped 3 bases and J dropped 1 base, with 10 bases sitting between them. CDR1 and CDR2 from the germline V gene are KGHDR and SFDVKD. The CDR3 loop spans 15 amino acids. The CDR3 loop reads CATSDPQTGTDTQYF. CDR3 DNA: TGTGCCACCAGTGATCCACAAACAGGCACAGATACGCAGTATTTT.

The V and J genes are TRBV28 and TRBJ1-6, with TRBD1 matching 8 bases. The V gene end was trimmed by 2 bases and the J gene end by 4 bases; junction bases not matched to a gene: 1. The CDR3 runs to 15 residues. The germline V gene encodes CDR1 MDHEN and CDR2 SYDVKM. In DNA, the CDR3 is TGTGCCAGCAGTTTAAGACAGGGGTATAATTCACCCCTCCACTTT. The encoded protein is CASSLRQGYNSPLHF.

This clonotype showed up just a few times. V and J are TRBV6-1 and TRBJ1-2; 7 bases map to TRBD1. The CDR3 is 12 residues long. Trimming cost V 8 bases and J 3 bases; bases outside gene matches: 3. Germline lookup yields CDR1 MNHNS and CDR2 SASEGT. CDR3 DNA sequence: TGTGCCAGCGCAGGGGGGGACTATGGCTACACCTTC. Residues: CASAGGDYGYTF.

V and J are TRBV19 and TRBJ1-6, with 8 bases lining up with TRBD1. V was pared by 4 bases and J by 3 bases, with 2 bases of the junction left unmatched. The CDR3 consists of 15 residues. The germline CDR1 and CDR2 sequences are LNHDA and SQIVND (reference sequence). CDR3 sequence reads: CASSTDRDYNSPLHF. The CDR3 bases are TGTGCCAGTAGTACGGACAGGGACTATAATTCACCCCTCCACTTT.

Ten or more counts support this clonotype. The chain combines TRBV13 with TRBJ2-7, with 9 nucleotides matching TRBD2. The CDR3 sequence is 13 residues long. Germline loops: CDR1 PRHDT, CDR2 FYEKMQ (reference sequence). With V trimmed by 5 bases and J by 4 bases, 3 bases remained unmatched. CDR3 bases: TGTGCCAGCAGCCGCGGGAGGGGGTACGAGCAGTACTTC. As protein: CASSRGRGYEQYF.

At least ten counts were recorded for this clonotype. V usage is TRBV7-6 and J usage is TRBJ1-4; perhaps TRBD1 as D (5 bases). Trimming shortened V by 1 base and J by 8 bases, and 5 bases separated the two germline ends. Germline CDR1 SGHVS, CDR2 FNYEAQ. The CDR3 covers 12 residues. The CDR3 DNA follows: TGTGCCAGCAGCTTAGGGGGCGAAAAACTGTTTTTT. Its translation is CASSLGGEKLFF.

This clonotype was observed at least ten times. In nucleotides, the CDR3 is TGTGCCAGCAGGAATACGTCGTGGATCAGGCGGGAGTCCTACGAGCAGTACTTC. Translated, it gives CASRNTSWIRRESYEQYF. V gene TRBV6-2 or TRBV6-3 combines with J gene TRBJ2-7; 7 nucleotides match TRBD2. Per the germline V gene, CDR1 is MNHEY and CDR2 is SVGEGT. V gave up 6 bases and J gave up 1 base; unmatched junction bases: 18. The CDR3 has 18 amino acids.

This clonotype was counted ten times or more. This chain links TRBV20-1 with TRBJ2-3, with D unresolved. CDR1 is DFQATT and CDR2 is SNEGSKA in the germline V gene (reference sequence). Trimming pared 0 bases from V and 0 bases from J, leaving 28 bases between. The CDR3 is made up of 21 amino acids. CDR3 residues: CSARDLRAILGQSSSTDTQYF. The DNA for the CDR3 is TGCAGTGCTAGAGATTTAAGGGCGATCTTAGGGCAGTCGTCTAGCACAGATACGCAGTATTTT.

This rearrangement joins TRBV29-1 to TRBJ2-1; D remains unclear. The CDR3 contains 12 residues. From germline, CDR1 is SQVTM and CDR2 ANQGSEA. V lost 7 bases to trimming and J lost 5 bases, with 12 bases between them. CDR3 sequence reads: CSELYQNNEQFF. CDR3 DNA sequence: TGCAGCGAACTTTACCAGAACAATGAGCAGTTCTTC.

This clonotype was detected ten times or more. This sequence joins TRBV13 and TRBJ2-1; D gene uncertain. CDR1 PRHDT and CDR2 FYEKMQ come from the germline V gene (reference sequence). V gave up 2 bases and J gave up 9 bases, with 8 bases separating them. The CDR3 runs to 12 residues. The CDR3 nucleotides are TGTGCCAGCAGCTTATACCCACTTGAGCAGTTCTTC. It specifies CASSLYPLEQFF.

V usage is TRBV4-3 and J usage is TRBJ1-1; D ambiguous. The germline gives CDR1 LGHNA, CDR2 YSLEER. V shed 1 base and J shed 7 bases, with 13 bases lying between them. The CDR3 contains 14 residues. CDR3 DNA: TGCGCCAGCAGCCAAGGAGCGGACGGGGTTGAAGCTTTCTTT. This gives the protein CASSQGADGVEAFF.

Ten or more counts support this clonotype. V gene TRBV3-1 combines with J gene TRBJ1-5; possibly TRBD1 for D (6 bases). Per germline, CDR1 LGHDT and CDR2 YNNKEL (reference sequence). This CDR3 is 15 amino acids long. V was clipped by 1 base and J by 7 bases, with 14 bases between them. For the CDR3, the DNA is TGTGCCAGCAGCCAAGGAGGTACAGGGAGGCAGCCCCAGCATTTT. Its translation is CASSQGGTGRQPQHF.

At least ten counts were recorded for this clonotype. The chain couples TRBV29-1 to TRBJ1-1; D remains unclear. This CDR3 spans 12 amino acids. Germline CDR1 reads SQVTM; CDR2 reads ANQGSEA. V shed 1 base and J shed 5 bases, with 8 bases lying between them. The CDR3 DNA follows: TGCAGCGTTGAAGGTATGGGTACTGAAGCTTTCTTT. It encodes CSVEGMGTEAFF.

This clonotype has only a few counts. The rearrangement uses TRBV6-1 and TRBJ1-1, with D possibly being TRBD1 (5 bases). The length of the CDR3 is 15 residues. The V gene lost 5 bases and the J gene lost 4 bases, with 17 bases spanning the gap. Per the germline V gene, CDR1 is MNHNS and CDR2 is SASEGT. The CDR3 DNA is TGTGCCAGCAGTAAAGGCGGGGGAGGCGGCACTGAAGCTTTCTTT. It yields the protein CASSKGGGGGTEAFF.